Each of the 8 T cell receptor beta chains below was sequenced from the same sample in a study of blood T cell repertoires in COVID-19. The method was immunoSEQ multiplex PCR; TCRdb's version includes in-frame clones alone and lacks a portion of them. The data hold 150,000 to 200,000 clones, with around 80% observed a single time. Sequenced material: PBMCs or T cells enriched from blood (not recorded which). Receptors were obtained from a man between 65 and 79 years old who had been exposed to COVID-19.

This rearrangement joins TRBV10-1 to TRBJ1-1; D gene uncertain. This CDR3 has 14 residues. Germline CDR1 WNHNN, CDR2 SYGVQD (reference sequence). Trimming took 5 bases from V and 2 from J, leaving 12 bases between them. DNA for the CDR3: TGCGCCAGCAGTTTGACTTTGGATAACACTGAAGCTTTCTTT. It specifies CASSLTLDNTEAFF.

The chain is built from TRBV3-1 (or the pseudogene TRBV3-2) and TRBJ1-2; D is ambiguous. CDR3 length: 14 residues. Germline values: CDR1 LGHDT, CDR2 YNNKEL (reference sequence). Trimming shortened V by 0 bases and J by 8 bases, and 13 bases separated the two germline ends. The CDR3 region is CASSQDLLGSGYTF. CDR3 DNA sequence: TGTGCCAGCAGCCAAGATCTGTTAGGGAGCGGCTACACCTTC.

This chain links TRBV19 with TRBJ2-4; D is ambiguous. This CDR3 is 12 amino acids long. Trimming cost V 3 bases and J 5 bases, with 5 bases left between them. CDR1 is LNHDA and CDR2 is SQIVND in the germline V gene (reference sequence). In nucleotides, the CDR3 is TGTGCCAGTAGTATTTCTGAAAACATTCAGTACTTC. Its protein product is CASSISENIQYF.

The rearrangement links TRBV15 to TRBJ1-6; TRBD1 aligns across 8 bases. Per germline, CDR1 LNHNV and CDR2 YYDKDF (reference sequence). This CDR3 contains 16 residues. The V and J ends lost 1 base and 8 bases, in that order; junction bases with no gene match: 7. The CDR3 is CATSRGQGTLDSPLHF. DNA of the CDR3: TGTGCCACCAGCAGAGGACAGGGGACCTTAGATTCACCCCTCCACTTT. The full variable domain, in which reference TRBV15 and TRBJ1-6 provide the parts outside the CDR3, is DAMVIQNPRYQVTQFGKPVTLSCSQTLNHNVMYWYQQKSSQAPKLLFHYYDKDFNNEADTPDNFQSRRPNTSFCFLDIRSPGLGDTAMYLCATSRGQGTLDSPLHFGNGTRLTVT.

The chain carries TRBV18 and TRBJ1-6; 10 positions match TRBD1. The germline V gene encodes CDR1 KGHSH and CDR2 LQKENI. The CDR3 loop spans 15 amino acids. V dropped 3 bases and J dropped 8; count of bases not matched to a gene: 4. The CDR3, as DNA: TGTGCCAGCTCACCTGTAGGACAGGGGGATTCACCCCTCCACTTT. Translated: CASSPVGQGDSPLHF.

The gene calls are TRBV7-2 and TRBJ2-3, with TRBD2 matching over 10 bases. The CDR3 is made up of 14 amino acids. Germline trimming cut 5 bases from V and 4 bases from J; bases unmatched to any gene: 3. Germline V CDR1 and CDR2: SGHTA, FQGNSA. The DNA for the CDR3 is TGTGCCAGCAGCCCCGGGACTAGCGCAGATACGCAGTATTTT. Protein product: CASSPGTSADTQYF.

The chain carries TRBV5-5 and TRBJ1-1; 7 bases match TRBD1. CDR1 is SGHKS, CDR2 YYEKEE, per germline (reference sequence). Losses at the gene ends were 3 bases for V and 1 base for J; bases not matched to a gene: 12. The CDR3 totals 17 residues. Here the CDR3 DNA reads TGTGCCAGCAGCTGGCGACAGGGTCCCTTTGAGAACACTGAAGCTTTCTTT. This gives the protein CASSWRQGPFENTEAFF.

This clone occurred once. The chain employs TRBV6-5 and TRBJ1-1; possible D gene TRBD1, 5 bases. The CDR3 contains 13 residues. V was shortened by 7 bases and J by 1 base, with 10 bases between the two germline ends. Germline CDR1 is MNHEY and CDR2 is SVGAGI. CDR3 in DNA: TGTGCCAGCAACAAACAGGAGAACACTGAAGCTTTCTTT. As protein: CASNKQENTEAFF.